This T cell receptor beta chain was recovered during a study of long-term antiretroviral therapy in people with HIV. Study outcomes and limitations: After ART, diversity increased yet remained lower than transplant donor controls.

About this clone itself: Its target is unknown.

Sequencing relied on immunoSEQ assay v3.0, run at survey level. Target depth was roughly 40,000-50,000 T-cell genomes per sample. The method was immunoSEQ multiplex PCR; TCRdb's version includes in-frame clones alone and lacks a portion of them. The profile shows about 39,000 clones, around 85% of them singletons. Every participant gave one or more pre-ART and two or more post-ART PBMC samples. Without exception, participants with HIV were treated in the United States. Sequenced material: unsorted PBMCs, taken 1.2 years after starting antiretroviral therapy. The source is a woman in her forties or fifties with HIV.

The CDR3 sequence is CAWGTGGRQPQHF. The CDR3 DNA sequence: TGTGCCTGGGGGACAGGGGGCCGACAGCCCCAGCATTTT. J is TRBJ1-5 and V is TRBV30, with 12 bases fitting TRBD1. The V gene's germline CDR1 is GTSNPN and CDR2 SVGIG (reference sequence). V shed 5 bases and J 7 bases; nucleotides not matched to a gene: 3. This CDR3 is built from 13 residues.